These 9 T cell receptor beta chains share one sample of origin, sequenced in a study of T-cell memory formation after mild COVID-19. TCRdb re-called the 5' RACE reads through MiXCR, storing one row per CDR3 protein. Here the sample spans approximately 570,000 distinct CDR3 sequences, roughly 17% being singletons. Specimen: PBMCs or a T cell subset sorted from them (not recorded which). Receptor source: an adult woman who had mild COVID-19 (a few samples of this study predate the infection). Cell type and time point are not known.

This rearrangement joins TRBV24-1 to TRBJ2-1, with 11 bases that match TRBD2. The germline CDR1 and CDR2 sequences are KGHDR and SFDVKD. CDR3 size: 15 residues. The trim removed 12 bases at V and 6 bases at J, leaving 12 bases unmatched. CDR3 nucleotides: TGTGCCGCCTCTCCGACACTAGCGGGAGTCAATGAGCAGTTCTTC. Protein sequence: CAASPTLAGVNEQFF.

This clonotype was seen only a few times. The rearrangement uses TRBV4-2 and TRBJ2-2, with D uncertain. Trimming took off 0 bases at V and 7 bases at J, with 9 bases between the two ends. This CDR3 comprises 14 residues. In germline, CDR1 is LGHNA, CDR2 YNFKEQ. CDR3 residues: CASSQELGIGELFF. The DNA for the CDR3 is TGTGCCAGCAGCCAAGAATTGGGAATCGGGGAGCTGTTTTTT.

The chain carries TRBV6-5 and TRBJ1-6; 8 bases match TRBD1. J was trimmed by 11 bases and V by 8 bases; bases with no gene match: 11. The CDR3 runs to 14 residues. The germline V gene encodes CDR1 MNHEY and CDR2 SVGAGI. The DNA of the CDR3 is TGTGCCAGCCGAAAAGGACAGGGAGGGACACCCCTCCACTTT. This translates into CASRKGQGGTPLHF.

This clonotype was recorded at least ten times. The chain is built from TRBV6-6 and TRBJ2-7; the match to TRBD2 covers 10 bases. This CDR3 spans 13 amino acids. J lost 8 bases, V lost 2 bases, and 3 bases had no gene match. Looked up from germline, CDR1 is MNHNY and CDR2 is SVGAGI (reference sequence). CDR3 DNA: TGTGCCAGCAGTTACGCTAGCGGGGGTCAGCAGTACTTC. Amino acid sequence: CASSYASGGQQYF.

The rearrangement uses TRBV2 and TRBJ2-5; D gene unclear. Trimming shortened V by 8 bases and J by 3 bases, and 16 bases separated the two germline ends. CDR3 length equals 14 residues. Germline lookup yields CDR1 SNHLY and CDR2 FYNNEI. The CDR3: CASRYVGSKETQYF. CDR3 sequence (DNA): TGTGCCAGCCGATACGTCGGCAGTAAAGAGACCCAGTACTTC.

This chain links TRBV7-9 with TRBJ1-4, with D tentatively TRBD1 (5 bases). The V gene's germline CDR1 is SEHNR and CDR2 FQNEAQ (reference sequence). Trimming took 2 bases from V and 3 from J, leaving 13 bases between them. CDR3 size: 16 residues. CDR3 nucleotide sequence: TGTGCCAGCAGCTTACAAGGGGAGGTTCCTAATGAAAAACTGTTTTTT. Residues: CASSLQGEVPNEKLFF.

This sequence joins TRBV6-2 or TRBV6-3 and TRBJ2-3; TRBD2 is a possible D gene (6 bases). This CDR3 contains 16 residues. CDR1 and CDR2 from the germline V gene are MNHEY and SVGEGT. V gave up 3 bases and J gave up 3 bases, with 16 bases separating them. The CDR3 protein is CASSYLRESGTDTQYF. For the CDR3, the DNA is TGTGCCAGCAGTTATCTACGGGAGTCGGGAACAGATACGCAGTATTTT.

The sample holds a few counts of this clonotype. The CDR3, as DNA: TGTGCCAGCAGCTTAGGGTACAACTCCTACGAGCAGTACTTC. Amino acid sequence: CASSLGYNSYEQYF. The chain employs TRBV7-2 and TRBJ2-7; D is uncertain. The V gene lost 1 base and the J gene lost 0 bases, with 7 bases spanning the gap. Germline values: CDR1 SGHTA, CDR2 FQGNSA. This CDR3 spans 14 amino acids.

V usage is TRBV18 and J usage is TRBJ2-3; TRBD2 might be the D (6 bases). Germline CDR1 is KGHSH and CDR2 is LQKENI. The CDR3 length is 14 residues. Trimming took off 6 bases at V and 2 bases at J, with 12 bases between the two ends. The CDR3 reads CASSDRDSTDTQYF. The CDR3, as DNA: TGTGCCAGCTCCGACCGGGACTCCACAGATACGCAGTATTTT.